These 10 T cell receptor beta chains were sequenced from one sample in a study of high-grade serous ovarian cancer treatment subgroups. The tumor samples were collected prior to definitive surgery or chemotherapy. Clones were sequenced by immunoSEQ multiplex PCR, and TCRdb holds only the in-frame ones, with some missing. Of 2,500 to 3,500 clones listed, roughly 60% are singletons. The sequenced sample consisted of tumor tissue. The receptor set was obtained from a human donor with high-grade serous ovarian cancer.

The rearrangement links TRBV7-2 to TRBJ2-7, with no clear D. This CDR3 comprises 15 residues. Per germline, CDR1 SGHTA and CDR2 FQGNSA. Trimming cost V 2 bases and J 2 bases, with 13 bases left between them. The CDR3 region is CASSLYPLYTYEQYF. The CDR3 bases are TGTGCCAGCAGCTTATACCCCCTGTACACCTACGAGCAGTACTTC.

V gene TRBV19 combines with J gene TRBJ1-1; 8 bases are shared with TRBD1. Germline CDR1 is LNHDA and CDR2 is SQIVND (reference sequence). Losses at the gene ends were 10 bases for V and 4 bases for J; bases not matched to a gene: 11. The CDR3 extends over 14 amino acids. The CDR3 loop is CATNRGAMGTEAFF. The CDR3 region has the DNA TGTGCCACTAACAGGGGGGCTATGGGCACTGAAGCTTTCTTT. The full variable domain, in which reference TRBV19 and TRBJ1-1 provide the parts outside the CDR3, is DGGITQSPKYLFRKEGQNVTLSCEQNLNHDAMYWYRQDPGQGLRLIYYSQIVNDFQKGDIAEGYSVSREKKESFPLTVTSAQKNPTAFYLCATNRGAMGTEAFFGQGTRLTVV.

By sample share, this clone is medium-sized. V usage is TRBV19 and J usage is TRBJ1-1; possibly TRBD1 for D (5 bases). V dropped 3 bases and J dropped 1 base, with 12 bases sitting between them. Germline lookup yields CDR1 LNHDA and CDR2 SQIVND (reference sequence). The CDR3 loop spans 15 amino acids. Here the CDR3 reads CASSIQGSENTEAFF. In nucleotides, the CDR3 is TGTGCCAGTAGTATCCAGGGCTCGGAGAACACTGAAGCTTTCTTT.

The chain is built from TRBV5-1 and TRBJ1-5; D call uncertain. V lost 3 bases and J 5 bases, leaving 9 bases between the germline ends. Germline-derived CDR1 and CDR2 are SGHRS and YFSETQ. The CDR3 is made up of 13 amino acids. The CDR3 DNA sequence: TGCGCCAGCAGCTCCGACGGTTATCAGCCCCAGCATTTT. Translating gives CASSSDGYQPQHF.

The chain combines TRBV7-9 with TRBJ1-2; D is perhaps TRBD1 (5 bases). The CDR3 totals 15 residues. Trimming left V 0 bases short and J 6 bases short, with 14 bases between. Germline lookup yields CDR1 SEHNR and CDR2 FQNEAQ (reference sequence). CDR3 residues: CASSLAPHRRHGYTF. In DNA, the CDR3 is TGTGCCAGCAGCTTAGCGCCCCACAGGAGGCATGGCTACACCTTC.

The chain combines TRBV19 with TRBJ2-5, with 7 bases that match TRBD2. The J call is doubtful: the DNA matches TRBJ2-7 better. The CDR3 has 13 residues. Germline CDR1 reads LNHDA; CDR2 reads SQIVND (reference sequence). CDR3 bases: TGTGCCAGTAGTTTGGGGGGGAGCTCCGAGCAGTACTTC. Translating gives CASSLGGSSEQYF.

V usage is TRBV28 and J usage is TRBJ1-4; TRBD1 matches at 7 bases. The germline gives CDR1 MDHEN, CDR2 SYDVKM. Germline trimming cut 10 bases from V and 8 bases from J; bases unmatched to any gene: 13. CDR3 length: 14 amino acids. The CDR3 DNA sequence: TGTGCCATAAGCAGGGGGGGAGCGGAAGAAAAACTGTTTTTT. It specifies CAISRGGAEEKLFF.

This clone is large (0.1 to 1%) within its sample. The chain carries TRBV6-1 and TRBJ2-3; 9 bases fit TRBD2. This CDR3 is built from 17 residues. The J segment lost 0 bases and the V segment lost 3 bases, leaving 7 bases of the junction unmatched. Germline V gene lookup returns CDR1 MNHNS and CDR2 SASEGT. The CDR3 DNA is TGTGCCAGCAGTGAGACCGCTAGCGGGATGAGCACAGATACGCAGTATTTT. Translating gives CASSETASGMSTDTQYF.

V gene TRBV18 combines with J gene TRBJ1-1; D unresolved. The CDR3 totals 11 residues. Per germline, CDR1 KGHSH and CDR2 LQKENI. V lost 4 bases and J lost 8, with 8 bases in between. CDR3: CASSQKGEAFF. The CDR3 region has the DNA TGTGCCAGCTCACAGAAGGGAGAAGCTTTCTTT.

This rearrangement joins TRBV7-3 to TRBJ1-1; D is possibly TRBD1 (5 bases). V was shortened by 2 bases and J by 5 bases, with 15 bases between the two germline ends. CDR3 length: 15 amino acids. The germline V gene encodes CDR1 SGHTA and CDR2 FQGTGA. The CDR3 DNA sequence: TGTGCCAGCAGCTTATTGGGAGGGGCGGGAACTGAAGCTTTCTTT. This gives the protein CASSLLGGAGTEAFF.